A single T cell receptor (beta chain) is shown here with its context. As yet, its antigen is unknown. This sample is drawn from a study of vaccination and CD4 T cells after COVID-19. Whole-study results and caveats: Going from approximately 21 to 40, median SARS-CoV-2-reactive clonotypes did not rise significantly. Spike mono-reactivity applied to 304 of 307 vaccine-specific clones detected in convalescent patients.

Stated treatment: roughly 10-day PBMC culture with coronavirus spike peptide pools or control peptides (ViraFEST assay). Using peptide pools, antigen-specific T cells were expanded in ViraFEST before TCRs were sequenced. Convalescent patients tested SARS-CoV-2 PCR positive from March to December 2020, before Alpha, Beta and Delta emerged. Trimming cost V 2 bases and J 0 bases, with 8 bases left between them. CDR3 length: 14 residues. The germline V gene has CDR1 KGHSH and CDR2 LQKENI. Oncomine TCR Beta short-read sequencing was applied to DNA from cultured CD4+ T cells. TCRdb passed the PCR reads through MiXCR, listing each CDR3 protein once. The sample includes 13,000 or so distinct CDR3 sequences, roughly 70% of them seen just once.

The rearrangement joins TRBV18 to TRBJ2-7, with D hard to call. The clonotype was recovered from a human donor who had recovered from COVID-19. The sequenced material came from CD4+ T cells from blood, cultured in vitro. The CDR3 bases are TGTGCCAGCTCACCAACAAGGAGCTCCTACGAGCAGTACTTC. Translated: CASSPTRSSYEQYF.